The next 7 T cell receptor beta chains were all read from a single sample in a study of response to subunit inactivated influenza vaccine. TCRdb redid the calling of the RT-PCR reads with MiXCR, one entry per CDR3 protein. There are 500,000 to 650,000 distinct CDR3 sequences in the sample; approximately 7.1% occur only once, and 10% to 15% lies in the top ten. The source was PBMCs from blood, collected 23 to 25 months after vaccination. These receptors all stem from a man between 45 and 75 years old who received an inactivated influenza vaccine.

This clonotype appeared a few times. The chain carries TRBV20-1 and TRBJ2-7; no definite D call. Trimming took 3 bases from V and 3 from J, leaving 15 bases between them. Germline-derived CDR1 and CDR2 are DFQATT and SNEGSKA (reference sequence). The CDR3 spans 14 residues. CDR3 coding DNA: TGCAGTGCTAGCGCCCCAATAGGAGTCTACGAGCAGTACTTC. Residues: CSASAPIGVYEQYF.

J is TRBJ2-1 and V is TRBV12-3 or TRBV12-4, with 11 nucleotides matching TRBD2. The length of the CDR3 is 15 residues. The J segment lost 5 bases and the V segment lost 7 bases, leaving 7 bases of the junction unmatched. CDR3 DNA: TGTGCCAGCACCTTAACTAGCGGGAGTCACAATGAGCAGTTCTTC. It encodes CASTLTSGSHNEQFF.

The chain employs TRBV5-4 and TRBJ2-7, with TRBD1 matching over 8 bases. The trim removed 1 base at V and 3 bases at J, leaving 18 bases unmatched. The CDR3 covers 19 residues. Germline V gene sequence: CDR1 SGHNT, CDR2 YYREEE (reference sequence). DNA for the CDR3: TGTGCCAGCAGCTTGTGGGGACAGGTGATACCCCCTTACAACTACGAGCAGTACTTC. Its translation: CASSLWGQVIPPYNYEQYF.

This clonotype has only a few counts. The chain joins TRBV9 to TRBJ2-3; maybe TRBD2 (6 bases). With 0 bases removed from V and 7 bases from J, the gap between germline ends came to 15 bases. Germline V gene lookup returns CDR1 SGDLS and CDR2 YYNGEE. CDR3 length: 15 residues. CDR3 DNA: TGTGCCAGCAGCGTAGGGCGGGACCCTCGGCATACGCAGTATTTT. This translates into CASSVGRDPRHTQYF.

This clonotype has only a few counts. Possible read error: a much larger clone is one base away. The J gene is TRBJ2-7, the V gene TRBV7-2, with D unresolved. The V and J ends lost 2 bases and 0 bases respectively, with 5 bases between them. Germline CDR1 SGHTA, CDR2 FQGNSA. The CDR3 spans 13 residues. The CDR3 DNA is TGTGCCAGCAGCTTACAGGACTCCTACGAGCAGTACTTC. Translating gives CASSLQDSYEQYF.

This clonotype was recorded many times. The chain uses TRBV7-2 and TRBJ2-7, with 9 bases fitting TRBD2. This CDR3 is built from 15 residues. CDR1 SGHTA and CDR2 FQGNSA come from the germline V gene. With V trimmed by 1 base and J by 3 bases, 4 bases remained unmatched. CDR3 sequence: CASSLGAGGYYEQYF. The CDR3, as DNA: TGTGCCAGCAGCTTAGGAGCGGGGGGTTACTACGAGCAGTACTTC. Full variable domain (remainder filled in from reference TRBV7-2 and TRBJ2-7): GAGVSQSPSNKVTEKGKDVELRCDPISGHTALYWYRQSLGQGLEFLIYFQGNSAPDKSGLPSDRFSAERTGGSVSTLTIQRTQQEDSAVYLCASSLGAGGYYEQYFGPGTRLTVT.

Ten or more counts support this clonotype. V gene TRBV14 combines with J gene TRBJ1-6, with unresolved D. CDR3 length: 15 amino acids. Between the trimmed V and J ends, which lost 1 base and 6 bases, there was a span of 10 bases. Germline V gene data show CDR1 as SGHDN and CDR2 as FVKESK. The CDR3 reads CASSQGLSANSPLHF. The DNA of the CDR3 is TGTGCCAGCAGCCAAGGGCTATCGGCTAATTCACCCCTCCACTTT. The full variable domain, rest sourced from reference TRBV14 and TRBJ1-6, is EAGVTQFPSHSVIEKGQTVTLRCDPISGHDNLYWYRRVMGKEIKFLLHFVKESKQDESGMPNNRFLAERTGGTYSTLKVQPAELEDSGVYFCASSQGLSANSPLHFGNGTRLTVT.